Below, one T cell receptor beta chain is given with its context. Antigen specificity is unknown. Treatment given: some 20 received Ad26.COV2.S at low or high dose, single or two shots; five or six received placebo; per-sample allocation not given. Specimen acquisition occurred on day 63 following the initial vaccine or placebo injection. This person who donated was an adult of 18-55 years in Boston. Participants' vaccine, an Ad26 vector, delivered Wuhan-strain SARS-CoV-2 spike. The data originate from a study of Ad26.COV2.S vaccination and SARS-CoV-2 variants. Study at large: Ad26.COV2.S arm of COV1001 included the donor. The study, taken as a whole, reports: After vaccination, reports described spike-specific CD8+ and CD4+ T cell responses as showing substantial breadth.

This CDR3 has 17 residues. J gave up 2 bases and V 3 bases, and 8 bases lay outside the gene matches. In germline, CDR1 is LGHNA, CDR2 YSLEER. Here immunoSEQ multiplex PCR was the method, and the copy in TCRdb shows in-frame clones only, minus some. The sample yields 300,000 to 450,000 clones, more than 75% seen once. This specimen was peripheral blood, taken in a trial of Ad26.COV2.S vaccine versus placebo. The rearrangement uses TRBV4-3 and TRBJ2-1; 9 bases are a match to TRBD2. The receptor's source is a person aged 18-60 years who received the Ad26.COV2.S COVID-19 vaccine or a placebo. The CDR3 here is CASSHDFLAGAYNEQFF. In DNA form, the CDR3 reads TGCGCCAGCAGCCATGATTTCTTAGCGGGAGCCTACAATGAGCAGTTCTTC.